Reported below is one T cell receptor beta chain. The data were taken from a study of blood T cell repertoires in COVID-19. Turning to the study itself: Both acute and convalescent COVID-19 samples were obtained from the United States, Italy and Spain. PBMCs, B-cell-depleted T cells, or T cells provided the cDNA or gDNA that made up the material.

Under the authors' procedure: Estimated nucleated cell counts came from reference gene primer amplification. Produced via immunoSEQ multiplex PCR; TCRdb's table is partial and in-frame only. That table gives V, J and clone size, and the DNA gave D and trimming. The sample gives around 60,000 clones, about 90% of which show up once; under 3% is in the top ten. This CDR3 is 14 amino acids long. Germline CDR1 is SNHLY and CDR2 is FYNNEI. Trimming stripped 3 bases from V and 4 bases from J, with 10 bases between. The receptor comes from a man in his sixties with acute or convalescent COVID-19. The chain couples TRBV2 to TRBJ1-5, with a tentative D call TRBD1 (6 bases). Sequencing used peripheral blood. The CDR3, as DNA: TGTGCCAGCAGTGACCAGACAGGAAATCAGCCCCAGCATTTT. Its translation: CASSDQTGNQPQHF.